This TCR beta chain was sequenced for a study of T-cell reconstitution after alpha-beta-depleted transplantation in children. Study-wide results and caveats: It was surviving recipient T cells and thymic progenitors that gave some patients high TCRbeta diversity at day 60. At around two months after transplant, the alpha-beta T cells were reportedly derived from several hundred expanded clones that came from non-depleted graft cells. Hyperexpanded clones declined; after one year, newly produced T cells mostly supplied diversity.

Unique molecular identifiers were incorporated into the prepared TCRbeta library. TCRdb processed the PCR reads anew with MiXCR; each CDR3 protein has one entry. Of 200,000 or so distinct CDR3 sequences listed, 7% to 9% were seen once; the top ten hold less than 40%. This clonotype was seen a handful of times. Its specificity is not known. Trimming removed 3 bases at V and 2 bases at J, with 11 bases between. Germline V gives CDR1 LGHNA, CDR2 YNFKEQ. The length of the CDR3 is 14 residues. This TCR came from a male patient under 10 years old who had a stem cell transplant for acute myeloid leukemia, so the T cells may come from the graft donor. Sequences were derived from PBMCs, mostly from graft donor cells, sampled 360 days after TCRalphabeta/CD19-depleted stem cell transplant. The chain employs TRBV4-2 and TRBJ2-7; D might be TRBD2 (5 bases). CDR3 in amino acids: CASSHRRETYEQYF. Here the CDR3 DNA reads TGTGCCAGCAGCCACCGACGGGAAACCTACGAGCAGTACTTC.